This T cell receptor (beta chain) was captured in a study of beta chain features in type 1 diabetes (dated by TCRdb to between 2017 and 2018). About the study as a whole: Patients and healthy donors did not differ in mean age, gender distribution, total cell number or subset yield. Across all samples, fewer than 130 million sorted cells were examined, and cell number per subset correlated strongly with RNA yield. The study compared the TCRB repertoires of sorted circulating CD4+ T cell subsets in recently diagnosed type 1 diabetes patients with those in matched healthy donors. Regulatory and stem cell-like memory subsets were isolated from only 8 patients and about eight healthy donors, whereas naive and central memory subsets came from all 30 or so donors. The investigation overall reported the following: At VDJ recombination sites, type 1 diabetes patients had fewer insertions and more deleted nucleotides, which implies abnormalities in thymic rearrangement. Because small numbers of individuals were included in the HLA sub-analyses, any influence of HLA type on TCRB rearrangement was left unresolved. PCR might favor shorter templates, but patient and control samples were amplified and corrected together, so any skew would affect both groups equally. Naive, central memory and regulatory TCRB repertoires appeared to be more similar among patients than among healthy donors. Because cDNA was sequenced instead of genomic DNA, highly expressing activated cells could be over-represented, though the groups showed no difference in activation or CD3 levels. Type 1 diabetes patients showed a moderate but significant shortening of TCRB CDR3 length in all four CD4+ subsets.

V trim: 4 bases; J trim: 2 bases; unmatched bases: 7. CDR1 and CDR2 are drawn from the germline V gene: MNHNS, SASEGT. The CDR3 has 15 amino acids, counting the end cysteine and phenylalanine. The read is trimmed to its CDR3 DNA, 45 bases read in frame from base 1. This clone was seen more than once but under ten times. The target of this receptor is not known. No much larger clone is present one base from it, and per-base qualities are unavailable. The High Capacity cDNA Reverse Transcription Kit was used to reverse transcribe all of the isolated RNA, meaning that expressed TCRB transcripts were what got sequenced. Deep immunoSEQ sequencing was applied to naive, central memory and regulatory T cell samples, giving an average of around 4 million total reads per sample. Sorted cells were lysed in RLT buffer and RNA was extracted with DNase-treated RNeasy Micro or Mini kits, depending on cell number. Each cell subset was processed separately to prevent cross-contamination, with patient and healthy donor samples processed together. The immunoSEQ multiplex PCR was used to amplify TCRB sequences from cDNA, generating 87-bp fragments that spanned the CDR3 region. Amplicons were sequenced on the Illumina HiSeq platform. In the source study's methods: Synthetic template baselines were used to correct PCR bias computationally, reads within Hamming distance 2 were collapsed together, and singletons that could not be merged were discarded. Reads were aligned against IMGT to assign V, D and J genes, CDR3 length and insertions or deletions at six rearrangement sites. Within each subset, clonotype counts were normalized to sorted cell number, after which true diversity and Gini coefficients were computed with the tcR R package. The overlap coefficient, calculated on TCRB nucleotide sequences, was used to measure repertoire sharing. The table comes from immuneACCESS by way of TCRdb, which keeps in-frame sequences with V and J called. Part of the clones is missing from these tables; in studies checked, under half for an unresolved V gene and the rest for unknown reasons. V, J and clone size are those of that table, while D and trimming were read from the DNA. Recorded for this sample are approximately 140,000 clones; less than 9% of them occurred a single time. The ten largest make up about 1.5% of the sample.

Each donor gave one peripheral blood draw, approximately 120 mL on average, collected into heparinised tubes. A BD FACSAria II was used to sort naive, central memory, regulatory and stem cell-like memory CD4+ T cells with a panel that included CD45RO, CCR7, CD25, CD127, CD95 and CD27. A purity above 98% was achieved for all sorted populations. PBMCs were isolated immediately by Lymphoprep density gradient centrifugation and stained directly without culture. Samples were stained and sorted in pairs, with one healthy donor and one patient per experiment, so that batch effects were minimized. The chain is assembled from TRBV6-1 and TRBJ2-7; 8 bases in between match TRBD2. The receptor's source is a woman aged 30 to 39 in good health. The sequenced sample consisted of central memory CD4+ T cells from blood. The bases read TGTGCCAGCAGTGTTGGTAGCGGGATGACCTACGAGCAGTACTTC. Translated, this gives CASSVGSGMTYEQYF.